The 8 T cell receptor beta chains below all came from one sample that was sequenced in a study of CD4 and CD8 cells across lung adenocarcinoma regions. Using its own MiXCR run on the PCR reads, TCRdb lists one record per CDR3 protein. The table lists approximately 18,000 distinct CDR3 sequences, about half of them singletons, with 45% to 60% in the top ten. The sample taken for sequencing was CD8+ T cells from the center of a lung tumor. The receptors come from a female donor with lung adenocarcinoma. The CD4 and CD8 labels of this study may be unreliable.

J is TRBJ2-1 and V is TRBV6-1, with TRBD2 matching over 8 bases. CDR3 length: 14 amino acids. The V gene's germline CDR1 is MNHNS and CDR2 SASEGT. Losses at the gene ends were 7 bases for V and 4 bases for J; bases not matched to a gene: 6. CDR3 residues: CASKPAGAYNEQFF. DNA of the CDR3: TGTGCCAGCAAGCCAGCGGGGGCTTACAATGAGCAGTTCTTC.

V gene TRBV28 combines with J gene TRBJ2-5, with 9 positions matching TRBD1. The end of the DNA aligns better with TRBJ2-7, so the J call may be wrong. The CDR3 spans 15 residues. Per the germline V gene, CDR1 is MDHEN and CDR2 is SYDVKM. CDR3 loop: CASRSSGTGYHEQYF. The CDR3 DNA follows: TGTGCCAGCAGATCCTCCGGGACAGGGTACCACGAGCAGTACTTC.

In its sample, this clonotype was seen many times. This chain links TRBV6-5 with TRBJ1-2; 9 nucleotides align to TRBD1. The CDR3 sequence is 17 residues long. CDR1 and CDR2 from the germline V gene are MNHEY and SVGAGI. V dropped 3 bases and J dropped 4; count of bases not matched to a gene: 12. CDR3 in amino acids: CASSYIRTGGGGYGYTF. In DNA, the CDR3 is TGTGCCAGCAGTTATATACGTACAGGGGGCGGAGGCTATGGCTACACCTTC.

The chain has TRBV10-2 and TRBJ2-1, with D tentatively TRBD1 (6 bases). The DNA matches TRBJ2-2 better at its end, which makes the J call doubtful. The CDR3 runs 16 residues. Germline V gives CDR1 WSHSY, CDR2 SAAADI. The CDR3 DNA reads as TGCGCCAGCAGCCACGGGGCAGGGGTGTCCTACAATGAGCTGTTTTTT. Translating it yields CASSHGAGVSYNELFF.

V gene TRBV6-1 combines with J gene TRBJ2-4; possibly TRBD2 for D (6 bases). Germline V gives CDR1 MNHNS, CDR2 SASEGT. This CDR3 contains 16 residues. The V end lost 9 bases, the J end lost 5 bases, and 23 bases lay between the germline ends. The CDR3: CASAGGASFTQNIQYF. CDR3 DNA: TGTGCCAGTGCGGGCGGGGCGAGCTTTACCCAAAACATTCAGTACTTC.

The chain couples TRBV4-2 to TRBJ2-1; 8 bases agree with TRBD2. V dropped 0 bases and J dropped 0; count of bases not matched to a gene: 1. The CDR3 sequence is 16 residues long. Per the germline V gene, CDR1 is LGHNA and CDR2 is YNFKEQ. CDR3 protein: CASSQETSGSYNEQFF. As DNA, the CDR3 is TGTGCCAGCAGCCAAGAAACTAGCGGCTCCTACAATGAGCAGTTCTTC.

This rearrangement joins TRBV5-4 to TRBJ2-1; D unresolved. This CDR3 contains 12 residues. CDR1 is SGHNT and CDR2 is YYREEE in the germline V gene (reference sequence). V was clipped by 7 bases and J by 10 bases, with 15 bases between them. CDR3 residues: CASLQDQGEQFF. The CDR3 DNA reads as TGTGCCAGCCTCCAGGACCAAGGGGAGCAGTTCTTC.

Concerning this clonotype itself: A junction boundary mismatches the germline segment, possibly from a read error. The V gene is TRBV7-6, the J gene TRBJ2-3, with D possibly being TRBD1 (5 bases). Germline V CDR1 and CDR2: SGHVS, FNYEAQ. This CDR3 spans 13 amino acids. The CDR3 DNA sequence: TGTGGCAGCAGGGCTGTGAGCAAAGATACGCAGTATTTT. Amino acids: CGSRAVSKDTQYF.